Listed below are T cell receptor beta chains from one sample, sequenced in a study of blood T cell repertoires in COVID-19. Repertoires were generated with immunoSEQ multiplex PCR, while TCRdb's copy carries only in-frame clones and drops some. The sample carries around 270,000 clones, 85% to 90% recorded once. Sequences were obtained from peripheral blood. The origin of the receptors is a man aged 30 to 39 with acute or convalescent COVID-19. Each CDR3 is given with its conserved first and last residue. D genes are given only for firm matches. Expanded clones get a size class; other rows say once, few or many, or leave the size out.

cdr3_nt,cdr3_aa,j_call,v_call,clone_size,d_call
TGTGCCAGCAGCTTCCGCGGGTTAGCGGACATCGATGAGCAGTTCTTC,CASSFRGLADIDEQFF,TRBJ2-1,TRBV7-8,.,.
TGTGCCAGCAGTGAAGCCTACAGCATAAATCAGCCCCAGCATTTT,CASSEAYSINQPQHF,TRBJ1-5,TRBV2,.,.
TGTGCCAGCGCTTCCCCCGGGACAGGGAGGCCTGAAGCTTTCTTT,CASASPGTGRPEAFF,TRBJ1-1,TRBV25-1,.,TRBD1
TGTGCCAGCAGCTCACAGGGGCCCCAAGAGACCCAGTACTTC,CASSSQGPQETQYF,TRBJ2-5,TRBV5-4,.,TRBD1
TGCGCCAGCAGTGTGGCCGGGAGAGGGCATGAGCAGTTCTTC,CASSVAGRGHEQFF,TRBJ2-1,TRBV10-1,.,.
TGTGCCAGCAGCCCCCGGGGGGATTCACCCCTCCACTTT,CASSPRGDSPLHF,TRBJ1-6,TRBV7-3,.,.
TGTGCCAGCAGTGACTGGACGGGGAATCAGCCCCAGCATTTT,CASSDWTGNQPQHF,TRBJ1-5,TRBV2,.,.
TGTGCCAGCAGCTTAGGAGGGGGACAGGGAGCCGAGCAGTACTTC,CASSLGGGQGAEQYF,TRBJ2-7,TRBV7-9,.,TRBD1
TGTGCCAGCTCACCTGTTACCCCGATCTCGGTGGTGGTAGAGACCCAGTACTTC,CASSPVTPISVVVETQYF,TRBJ2-5,TRBV18,.,.
TGTGCCAGCAGTTTCCAGGGCCACTTCACTGAAGCTTTCTTT,CASSFQGHFTEAFF,TRBJ1-1,TRBV6-5,.,.
TGTGCCACAACCGGGACAGGGGTGTTTGAGCAGTTCTTC,CATTGTGVFEQFF,TRBJ2-1,TRBV19,.,TRBD1
TGTGCCAGCAGCCAAGAGGATTACAGGGTTCCCCAGTTCTTC,CASSQEDYRVPQFF,TRBJ2-1,TRBV3-1/TRBV3-2,.,.
TGTGCCAGCAACCCTAAGCGACAGGGAAACACTGAAGCTTTCTTT,CASNPKRQGNTEAFF,TRBJ1-1,TRBV6-5,.,TRBD1
TGTGCCAGCAAGGGGCCTCCGAGCTCCTACGAGCAGTACTTC,CASKGPPSSYEQYF,TRBJ2-7,TRBV28,once,.
TGTGCCAGCAGCTTCCGGGACAAGAACACTGAAGCTTTCTTT,CASSFRDKNTEAFF,TRBJ1-1,TRBV13,.,.
TGCGCCAGCAGCTTGACCCTTGGGGGCGATGAAAAACTGTTTTTT,CASSLTLGGDEKLFF,TRBJ1-4,TRBV5-1,.,.
TGTGCCAGCTCGACAGGTATCTATGGCTACACCTTC,CASSTGIYGYTF,TRBJ1-2,TRBV7-9,.,.
TGTGCCAGCAGCTTAGTAGGGACTAGCGGTTCTTACGGGCAGTACTTC,CASSLVGTSGSYGQYF,TRBJ2-7,TRBV7-6,.,TRBD2
TGTGCCAGCAGGCGACAGGGGAGGGAAAATGAAAAACTGTTTTTT,CASRRQGRENEKLFF,TRBJ1-4,TRBV6-5,.,TRBD1
TGCAGCGTTGAAGAGGGCGTTAACTATGGCTACACCTTC,CSVEEGVNYGYTF,TRBJ1-2,TRBV29-1,.,.
TGCAGCGCTGGATTACACCGGAGCTCCTACAATGAGCAGTTCTTC,CSAGLHRSSYNEQFF,TRBJ2-1,TRBV29-1,once,.
TGCGCCAGCAGCTCAAGTCTTGGTAGCTCCTATAATTCACCCCTCCACTTT,CASSSSLGSSYNSPLHF,TRBJ1-6,TRBV5-1,.,.
TGTGCCAGTGCCGATTGGGGCCACTCTGGAAACACCATATATTTT,CASADWGHSGNTIYF,TRBJ1-3,TRBV19,.,.
TGTGCCAGTAGGCCCGGGACAGGTAACACCGGGGAGCTGTTTTTT,CASRPGTGNTGELFF,TRBJ2-2,TRBV19,.,TRBD1
TGTGCCACCAGTGATTCGACCGAGGGGCGGGGCACTGAAGCTTTCTTT,CATSDSTEGRGTEAFF,TRBJ1-1,TRBV24-1,.,.
TGCGCCATCCTCGACACGAACTATGGCTACACCTTC,CAILDTNYGYTF,TRBJ1-2,TRBV6-5,.,.
TGTGCCTGGAGTGGAGGCGGGAATAGCAATCAGCCCCAGCATTTT,CAWSGGGNSNQPQHF,TRBJ1-5,TRBV30,.,.
TGTGCCAGCAGCGGGCAGTTTGCAACTAATGAAAAACTGTTTTTT,CASSGQFATNEKLFF,TRBJ1-4,TRBV7-2,.,.
TGCGCCAGCAGCCAAGGGGGGGGAACGAGTTTAGGAGCTTTCTTT,CASSQGGGTSLGAFF,TRBJ1-1,TRBV4-1,.,.
TGTGCCAGCAGCTTGGGACTAGCGCTAGTCGACGAGCAGTACTTC,CASSLGLALVDEQYF,TRBJ2-7,TRBV9,once,TRBD2
TGTGCCAGCGGGGGGGGAAGTTATCAGCCCCAGCATTTT,CASGGGSYQPQHF,TRBJ1-5,TRBV12-3/TRBV12-4,.,.
TGTGCCAGCTCACCATTGCGGGGGGTGGAGACTGAAGCTTTCTTT,CASSPLRGVETEAFF,TRBJ1-1,TRBV18,.,.
TGTGCCAGCCAACCACTAGCGGGGGGGGATGGTGAGCAGTTCTTC,CASQPLAGGDGEQFF,TRBJ2-1,TRBV9,.,TRBD2
TGTGCCAGTAGCAGGGGACTAGCGTCCTACAATGAGCAGTTCTTC,CASSRGLASYNEQFF,TRBJ2-1,TRBV19,.,TRBD2
TGCGCCAGCAGCTCGCTCAGCGGGAGTGTCTACGAGCAGTACTTC,CASSSLSGSVYEQYF,TRBJ2-7,TRBV5-1,once,TRBD2
TGTGCCACCAGCAGAGTGGGGGGTTCTGAGGCTGGGGCCAACGTCCTGACTTTC,CATSRVGGSEAGANVLTF,TRBJ2-6,TRBV15,.,.
TGTGCCAGCTCACCACGATCAGGGTATGACGCTGAAGCTTTCTTT,CASSPRSGYDAEAFF,TRBJ1-1,TRBV18,.,.
TGTGCCAGCAGCCAAAGGGGTTACGCGGATGGCTACACCTTC,CASSQRGYADGYTF,TRBJ1-2,TRBV7-2,.,.
TGTGCCAGCTCACAGGGGGCACTTGTCGTTGACACTGAAGCTTTCTTT,CASSQGALVVDTEAFF,TRBJ1-1,TRBV18,.,TRBD1
TGTGCCAGCAAGGGACAAAGGAACACTGAAGCTTTCTTT,CASKGQRNTEAFF,TRBJ1-1,TRBV2,.,.
TGTGCCAGCAGCCACATTTTAGCGAACACCGGGGAGCTGTTTTTT,CASSHILANTGELFF,TRBJ2-2,TRBV3-1/TRBV3-2,.,.
TGCGCCAGCAGCGCGGGTGTTGCAAAGACCCAGTACTTC,CASSAGVAKTQYF,TRBJ2-5,TRBV5-1,.,.
TGTGCCAGCAGCTTGTACGGGGGAGTTCACACTGAAGCTTTCTTT,CASSLYGGVHTEAFF,TRBJ1-1,TRBV5-8,.,.
TGTGCCAGCAGCACACAGGGGGCTGGTTCTGGCTACACCTTC,CASSTQGAGSGYTF,TRBJ1-2,TRBV5-4,.,TRBD1
TGCGCCAGCAGCACCGGACAGGCCTCCTCTGGAAACACCATATATTTT,CASSTGQASSGNTIYF,TRBJ1-3,TRBV5-1,.,TRBD1
TGTGCCACCCGGACAGGGGCATCCTTTGCTGCTTTCTTT,CATRTGASFAAFF,TRBJ1-1,TRBV5-4,.,TRBD1
TGTGCCAGCAGTGAATATTCCCGGGGGACTGAAGCTTTCTTT,CASSEYSRGTEAFF,TRBJ1-1,TRBV25-1,few,.
TGTGCCAGCGCCGGGACTCTCGGAGTTAATGAGCAGTTCTTC,CASAGTLGVNEQFF,TRBJ2-1,TRBV14,.,.
TGCGCCAGCAGCCTCCCGCGGGCGCCTGAAGCTTTCTTT,CASSLPRAPEAFF,TRBJ1-1,TRBV4-1,.,.
TGTGCCAGTCGGTTTAGCTCCTATAATTCACCCCTCCACTTT,CASRFSSYNSPLHF,TRBJ1-6,TRBV19,.,.
TGTGCCAGCTCGCCCGGGACAGGGGGTATTGGGGCCTACGAGCAGTACTTC,CASSPGTGGIGAYEQYF,TRBJ2-7,TRBV18,.,TRBD1
TGTGCCAGCAGTGAGTGGGGGCTGGACACTGAAGCTTTCTTT,CASSEWGLDTEAFF,TRBJ1-1,TRBV2,.,.
TGTGCCAGCAGTTTCCCGCTAGCGGGAGGATCCGGGGAGCTGTTTTTT,CASSFPLAGGSGELFF,TRBJ2-2,TRBV28,few,TRBD2